This TCR beta chain is drawn from a study of shared clonotypes between healthy human individuals. Overall study: CD8 memory received one plate per donor, CD8 naive two, CD4 memory three and CD4 naive three.

Findings and limits, study-wide: Blood alone was sampled, and tissue repertoires likely differ. Clonotypes that were shared across a few donors made up 4% to 6% of naive CD4 clonotypes.

Between the trimmed V and J ends, which lost 5 bases and 7 bases, there was a span of 18 bases. Germline CDR1 is MNHEY and CDR2 is SMNVEV (reference sequence). The CDR3 loop spans 14 amino acids. It was CD45RO-negative cells, positively selected for CCR7, that made up naive CD8 cells, with terminally differentiated effector memory CD45RA+ cells excluded. With regard to this clone: The antigen is unknown.

Measured with immunoSEQ multiplex PCR; TCRdb has only the in-frame clones, and not every one. The data contain some 2,000,000 clones, about 95% of them singletons. The sequencing input was naive CD8+ T cells sorted from blood. The chain combines TRBV27 with TRBJ2-7, with TRBD2 as a possible D gene (5 bases). This clonotype originated in a man aged 18 to 30 in good health. The CDR3 loop reads CASSPRGEGKEQYF. CDR3 DNA sequence: TGTGCCAGCAGTCCCCGGGGAGAGGGCAAGGAGCAGTACTTC.